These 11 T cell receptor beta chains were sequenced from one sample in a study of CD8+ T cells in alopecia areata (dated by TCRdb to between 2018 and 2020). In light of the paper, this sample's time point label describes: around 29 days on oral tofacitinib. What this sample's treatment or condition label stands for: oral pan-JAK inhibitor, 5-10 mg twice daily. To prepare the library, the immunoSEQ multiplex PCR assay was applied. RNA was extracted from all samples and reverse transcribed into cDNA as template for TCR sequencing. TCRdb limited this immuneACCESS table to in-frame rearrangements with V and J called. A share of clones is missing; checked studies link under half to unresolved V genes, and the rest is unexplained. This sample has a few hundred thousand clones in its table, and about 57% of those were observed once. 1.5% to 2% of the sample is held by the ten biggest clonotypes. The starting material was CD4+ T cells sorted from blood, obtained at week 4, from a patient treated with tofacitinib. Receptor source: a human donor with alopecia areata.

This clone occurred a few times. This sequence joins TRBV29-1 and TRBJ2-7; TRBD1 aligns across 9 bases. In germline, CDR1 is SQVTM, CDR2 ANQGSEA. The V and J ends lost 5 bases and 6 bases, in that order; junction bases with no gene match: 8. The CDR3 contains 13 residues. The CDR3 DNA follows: TGCAGCGTTTCCGGGACAGGGATGGGCGAGCAGTACTTC. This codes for CSVSGTGMGEQYF.

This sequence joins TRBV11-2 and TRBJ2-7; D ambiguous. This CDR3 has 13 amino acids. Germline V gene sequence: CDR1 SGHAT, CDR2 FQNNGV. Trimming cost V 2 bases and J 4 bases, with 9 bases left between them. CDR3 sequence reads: CASSLSTVYEQYF. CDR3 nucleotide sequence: TGTGCCAGCAGCTTATCTACAGTATACGAGCAGTACTTC.

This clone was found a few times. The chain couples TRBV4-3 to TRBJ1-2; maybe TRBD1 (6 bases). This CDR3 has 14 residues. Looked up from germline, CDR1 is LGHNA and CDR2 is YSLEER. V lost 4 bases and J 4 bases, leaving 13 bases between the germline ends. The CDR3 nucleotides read TGCGCCAGCAGCCCTCAACAGGGAACCTATGGCTACACCTTC. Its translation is CASSPQQGTYGYTF.

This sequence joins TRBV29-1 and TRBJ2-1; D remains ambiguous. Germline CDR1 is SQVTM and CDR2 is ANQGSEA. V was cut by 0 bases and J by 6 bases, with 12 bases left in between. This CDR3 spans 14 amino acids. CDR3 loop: CSVEDYGRPNEQFF. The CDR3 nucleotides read TGCAGCGTTGAAGATTACGGACGGCCCAATGAGCAGTTCTTC.

In DNA form, the CDR3 reads TGTGCCAGCAGCTTAGAAGCAGGGGTTGAGACCCAGTACTTC. This translates into CASSLEAGVETQYF. The chain has TRBV7-2 and TRBJ2-5, with D possibly being TRBD1 (6 bases). From germline, CDR1 is SGHTA and CDR2 FQGNSA. V dropped 1 base and J dropped 5 bases, with 11 bases sitting between them. The length of the CDR3 is 14 residues.

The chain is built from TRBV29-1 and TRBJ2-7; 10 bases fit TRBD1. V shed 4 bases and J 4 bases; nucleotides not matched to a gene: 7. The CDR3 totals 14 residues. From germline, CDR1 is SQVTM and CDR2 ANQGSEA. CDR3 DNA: TGCAGCGTTGCCCAGGACAGGGGGTTTTACGAGCAGTACTTC. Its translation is CSVAQDRGFYEQYF.

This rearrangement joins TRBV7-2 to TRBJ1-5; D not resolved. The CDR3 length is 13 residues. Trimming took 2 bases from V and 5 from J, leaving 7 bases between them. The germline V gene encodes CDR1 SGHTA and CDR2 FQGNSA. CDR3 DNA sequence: TGTGCCAGCAGCTTAAAGATCGATCAGCCCCAGCATTTT. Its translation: CASSLKIDQPQHF.

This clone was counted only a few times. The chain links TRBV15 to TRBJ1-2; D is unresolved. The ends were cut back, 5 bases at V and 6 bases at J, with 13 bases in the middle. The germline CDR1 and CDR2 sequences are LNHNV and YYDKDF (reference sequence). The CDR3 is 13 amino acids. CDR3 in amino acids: CATSPRTYNGYTF. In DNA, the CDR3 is TGTGCCACCAGCCCCCGGACGTATAATGGCTACACCTTC.

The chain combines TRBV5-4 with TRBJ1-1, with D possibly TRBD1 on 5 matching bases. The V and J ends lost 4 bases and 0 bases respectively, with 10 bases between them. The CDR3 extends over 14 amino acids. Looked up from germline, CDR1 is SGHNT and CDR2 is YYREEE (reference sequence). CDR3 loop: CASSLRQLNTEAFF. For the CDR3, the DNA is TGTGCCAGCAGCCTAAGACAGCTGAACACTGAAGCTTTCTTT.

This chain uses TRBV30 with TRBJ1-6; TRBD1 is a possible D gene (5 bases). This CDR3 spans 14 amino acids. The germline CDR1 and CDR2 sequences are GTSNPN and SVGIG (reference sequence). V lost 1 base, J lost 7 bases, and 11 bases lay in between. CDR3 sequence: CAWSGWDGNSPLHF. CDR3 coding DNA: TGTGCCTGGAGTGGATGGGACGGAAATTCACCCCTCCACTTT.

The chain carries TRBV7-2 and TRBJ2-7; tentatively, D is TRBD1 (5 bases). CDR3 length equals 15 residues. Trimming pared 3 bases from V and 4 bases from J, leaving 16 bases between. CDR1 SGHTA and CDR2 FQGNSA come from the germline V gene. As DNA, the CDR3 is TGTGCCAGCAGCTTGGGCAGGGCGGTCGGTTACGAGCAGTACTTC. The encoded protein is CASSLGRAVGYEQYF.